This TCR beta chain was retrieved from a study of T cells in tuberculosis. Study information: Samples predate treatment or fall within its first 7 days. Study-level results: Active tuberculosis patients had shorter CDR3-alpha; the beta difference was nonsignificant. GEM motif frequencies gave 55% to 75% accuracy; the GMM repertoire gave about 90%.

Profiled with immunoSEQ multiplex PCR; TCRdb holds only in-frame clones, not every one. The sample includes thousands of clones, approximately 95% of them seen just once. As concerns this clone: The antigen is undetermined.

The germline gives CDR1 MNHGY, CDR2 SAAAGT. This CDR3 region has 10 residues. V dropped 5 bases and J dropped 4 bases, with 3 bases sitting between them. Confirmation came from sputum smear and/or culture positivity for M. tuberculosis. The sample taken for sequencing was PBMCs. The chain recombines TRBV6-8 with TRBJ2-7; the D is unclear. This receptor was taken from an adult with tuberculosis. The DNA of the CDR3 is TGTGCCAGCAGTCGGTACGAGCAGTACTTC. It codes for CASSRYEQYF.